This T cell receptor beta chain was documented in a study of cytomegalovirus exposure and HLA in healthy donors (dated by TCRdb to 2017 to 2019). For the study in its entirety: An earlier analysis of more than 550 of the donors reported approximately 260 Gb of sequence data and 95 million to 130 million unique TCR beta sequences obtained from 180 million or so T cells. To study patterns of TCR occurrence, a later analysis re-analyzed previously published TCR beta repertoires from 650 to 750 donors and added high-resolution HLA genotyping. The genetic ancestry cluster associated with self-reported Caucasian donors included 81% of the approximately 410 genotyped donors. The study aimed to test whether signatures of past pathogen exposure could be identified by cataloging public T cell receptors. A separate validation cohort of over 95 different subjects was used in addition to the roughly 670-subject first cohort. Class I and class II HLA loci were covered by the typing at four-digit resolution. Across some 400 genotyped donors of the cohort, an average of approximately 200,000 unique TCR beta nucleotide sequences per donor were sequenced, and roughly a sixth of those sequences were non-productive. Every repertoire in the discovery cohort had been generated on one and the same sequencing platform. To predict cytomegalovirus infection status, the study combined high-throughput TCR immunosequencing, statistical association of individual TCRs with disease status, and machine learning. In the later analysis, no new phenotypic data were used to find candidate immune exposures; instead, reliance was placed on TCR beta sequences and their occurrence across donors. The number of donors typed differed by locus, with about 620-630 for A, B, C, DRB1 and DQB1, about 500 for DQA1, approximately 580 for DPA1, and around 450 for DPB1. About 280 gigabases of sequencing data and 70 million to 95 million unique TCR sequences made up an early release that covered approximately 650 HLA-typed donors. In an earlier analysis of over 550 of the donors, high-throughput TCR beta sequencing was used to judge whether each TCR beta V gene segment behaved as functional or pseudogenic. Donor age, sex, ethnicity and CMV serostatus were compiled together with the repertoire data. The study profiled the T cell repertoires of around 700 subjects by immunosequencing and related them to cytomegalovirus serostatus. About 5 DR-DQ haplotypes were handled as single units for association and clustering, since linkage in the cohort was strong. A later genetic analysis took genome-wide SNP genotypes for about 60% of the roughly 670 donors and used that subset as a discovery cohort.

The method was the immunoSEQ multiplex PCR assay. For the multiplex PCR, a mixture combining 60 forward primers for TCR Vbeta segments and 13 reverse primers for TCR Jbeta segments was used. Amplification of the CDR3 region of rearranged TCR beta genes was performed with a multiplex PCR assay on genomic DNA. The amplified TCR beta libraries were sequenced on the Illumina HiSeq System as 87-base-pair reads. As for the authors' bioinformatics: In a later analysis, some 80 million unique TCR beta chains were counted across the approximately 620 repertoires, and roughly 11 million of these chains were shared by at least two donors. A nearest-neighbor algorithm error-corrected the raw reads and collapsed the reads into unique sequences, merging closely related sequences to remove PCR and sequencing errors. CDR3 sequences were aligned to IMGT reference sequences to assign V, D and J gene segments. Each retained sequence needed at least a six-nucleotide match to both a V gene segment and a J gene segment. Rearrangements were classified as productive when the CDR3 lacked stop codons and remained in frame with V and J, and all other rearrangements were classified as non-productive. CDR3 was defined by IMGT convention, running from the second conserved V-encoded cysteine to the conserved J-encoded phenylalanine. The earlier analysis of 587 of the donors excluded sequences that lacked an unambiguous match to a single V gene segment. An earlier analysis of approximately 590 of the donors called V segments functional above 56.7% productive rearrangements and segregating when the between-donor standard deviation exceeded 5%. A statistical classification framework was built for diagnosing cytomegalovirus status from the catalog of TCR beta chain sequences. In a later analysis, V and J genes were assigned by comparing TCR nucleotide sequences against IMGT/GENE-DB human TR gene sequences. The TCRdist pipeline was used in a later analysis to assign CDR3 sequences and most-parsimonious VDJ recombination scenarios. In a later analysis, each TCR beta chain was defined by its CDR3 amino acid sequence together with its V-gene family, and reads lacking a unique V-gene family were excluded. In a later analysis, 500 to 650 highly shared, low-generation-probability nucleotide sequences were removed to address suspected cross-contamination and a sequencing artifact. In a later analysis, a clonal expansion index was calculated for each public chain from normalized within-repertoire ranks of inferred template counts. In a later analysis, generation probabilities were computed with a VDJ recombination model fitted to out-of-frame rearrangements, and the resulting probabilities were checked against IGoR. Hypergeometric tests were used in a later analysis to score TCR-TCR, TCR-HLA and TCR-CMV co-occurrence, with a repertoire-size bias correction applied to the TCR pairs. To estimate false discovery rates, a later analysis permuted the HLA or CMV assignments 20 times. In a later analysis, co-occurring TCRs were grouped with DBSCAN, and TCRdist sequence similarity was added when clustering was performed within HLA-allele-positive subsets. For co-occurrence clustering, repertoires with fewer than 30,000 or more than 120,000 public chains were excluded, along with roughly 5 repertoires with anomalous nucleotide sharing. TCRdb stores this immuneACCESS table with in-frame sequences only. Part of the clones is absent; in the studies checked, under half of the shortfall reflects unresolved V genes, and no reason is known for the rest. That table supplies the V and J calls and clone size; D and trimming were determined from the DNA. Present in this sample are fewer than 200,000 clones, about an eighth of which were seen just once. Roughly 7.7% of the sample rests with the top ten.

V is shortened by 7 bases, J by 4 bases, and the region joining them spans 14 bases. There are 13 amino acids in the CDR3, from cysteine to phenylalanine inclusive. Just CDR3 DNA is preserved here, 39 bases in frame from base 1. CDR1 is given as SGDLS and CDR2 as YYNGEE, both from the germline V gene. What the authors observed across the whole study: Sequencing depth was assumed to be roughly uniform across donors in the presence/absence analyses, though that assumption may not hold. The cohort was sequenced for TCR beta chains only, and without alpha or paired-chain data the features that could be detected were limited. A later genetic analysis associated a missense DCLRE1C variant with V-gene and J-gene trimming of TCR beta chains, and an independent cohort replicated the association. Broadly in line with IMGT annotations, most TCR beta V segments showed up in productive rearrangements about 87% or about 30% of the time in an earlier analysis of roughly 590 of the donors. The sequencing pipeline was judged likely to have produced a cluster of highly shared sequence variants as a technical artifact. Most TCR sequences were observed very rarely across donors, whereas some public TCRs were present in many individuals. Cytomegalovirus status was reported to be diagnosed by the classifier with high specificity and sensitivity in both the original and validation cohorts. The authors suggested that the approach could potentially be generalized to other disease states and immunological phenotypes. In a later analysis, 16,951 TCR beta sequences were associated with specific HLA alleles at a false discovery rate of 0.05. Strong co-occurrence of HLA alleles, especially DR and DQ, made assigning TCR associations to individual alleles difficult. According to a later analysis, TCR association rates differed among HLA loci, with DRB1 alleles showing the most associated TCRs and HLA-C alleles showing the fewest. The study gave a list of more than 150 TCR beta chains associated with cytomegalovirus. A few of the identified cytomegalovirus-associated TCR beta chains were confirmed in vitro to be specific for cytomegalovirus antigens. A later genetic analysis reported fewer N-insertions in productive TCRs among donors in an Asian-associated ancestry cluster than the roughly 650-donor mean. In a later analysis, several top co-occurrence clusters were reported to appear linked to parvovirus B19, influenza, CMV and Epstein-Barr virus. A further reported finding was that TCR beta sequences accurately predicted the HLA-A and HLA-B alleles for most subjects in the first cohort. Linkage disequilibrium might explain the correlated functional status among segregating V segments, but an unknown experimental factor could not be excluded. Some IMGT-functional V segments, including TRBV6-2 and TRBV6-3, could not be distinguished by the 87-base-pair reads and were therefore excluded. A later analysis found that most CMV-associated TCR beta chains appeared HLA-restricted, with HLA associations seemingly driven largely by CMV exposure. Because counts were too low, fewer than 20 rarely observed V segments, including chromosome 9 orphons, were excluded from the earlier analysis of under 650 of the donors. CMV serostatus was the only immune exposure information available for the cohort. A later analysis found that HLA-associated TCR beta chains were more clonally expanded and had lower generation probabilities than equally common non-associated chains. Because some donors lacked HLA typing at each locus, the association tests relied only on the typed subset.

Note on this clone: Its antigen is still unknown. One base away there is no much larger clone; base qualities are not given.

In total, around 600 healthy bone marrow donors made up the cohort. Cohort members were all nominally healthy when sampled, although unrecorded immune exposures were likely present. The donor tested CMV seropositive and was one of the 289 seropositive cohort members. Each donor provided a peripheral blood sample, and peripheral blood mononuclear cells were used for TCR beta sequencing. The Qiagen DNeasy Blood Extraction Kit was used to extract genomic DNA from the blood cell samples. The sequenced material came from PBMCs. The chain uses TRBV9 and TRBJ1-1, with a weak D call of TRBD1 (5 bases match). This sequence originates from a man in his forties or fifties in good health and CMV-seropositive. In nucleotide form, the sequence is TGTGCCAGCTCACTGGAGGGGTCCACTGAAGCTTTCTTT. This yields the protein CASSLEGSTEAFF. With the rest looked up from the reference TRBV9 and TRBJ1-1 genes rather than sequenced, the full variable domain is DSGVTQTPKHLITATGQRVTLRCSPRSGDLSVYWYQQSLDQGLQFLIQYYNGEERAKGNILERFSAQQFPDLHSELNLSSLELGDSALYFCASSLEGSTEAFFGQGTRLTVV.